Included here is one T cell receptor beta chain sequence, with context. The specificity of this receptor is unknown. The record has no base qualities; no much larger clone is one base away. The CDR3 regions of human TCRbeta chains were subjected to immunosequencing. The authors' analysis ran thus. TCRs in the repertoires were matched against a reference library of SARS-CoV-2-specific TCRs that had been generated with the MIRA antigen-specificity platform. Breadth was defined as the fraction of unique TCRs that were SARS-CoV-2-associated, and depth was defined as the fraction of total T cells that were SARS-CoV-2-associated. Using the MIRA data, each spike-specific TCR was assigned both to the spike region to which the TCR was reactive and to a CD4 or CD8 class. Log10-transformed breadth and depth values were compared by one-way ANOVA with Sidak's multiple comparisons tests. TCRdb mirrors the immuneACCESS table, restricted to in-frame sequences. Some clones are absent from its copies; in checked studies, under half trace to an unresolved V gene, and the reason for the others is unknown. That table furnishes V, J and clone size, whereas the DNA furnished D and trimming. Across this sample there are approximately 180,000 clones, with about 90% seen only once. The leading ten clones occupy less than 3% of the sample.

As encoded in the germline V gene, CDR1 is SGHAT while CDR2 is FQNNGV. V sheds 1 base and J sheds 0 bases, leaving 15 bases between their ends. Spanning cysteine to phenylalanine, the CDR3 consists of 17 amino acids. Only the CDR3 DNA is retained, 51 bases long and in frame from the first base. This record comes from a study of T cell responses to AZD1222 COVID-19 vaccine (dated by TCRdb to about 2021). The study in broad terms: Because spike-specific TCR depth and breadth did not differ between the two schedules, AZD1222 recipients who got a second dose at roughly 4 weeks were pooled with those who got a second dose at roughly 12 weeks. Trial participants were enrolled into age subgroups of 18-55, 56-69 and 70-plus years, which contained approximately 150, 30 and 60 TCR-sequenced participants, respectively. A total of more than 230 trial participants underwent TCR sequencing, of whom around 200 received two doses of AZD1222 and about 25 received two doses of the MenACWY control vaccine.

General findings and caveats noted by the study authors: Conclusions about previously exposed vaccinees were limited because only five to seven AZD1222 recipients were SARS-CoV-2 seropositive at baseline. The 56-69-year group was small, and its depth increase did not reach significance, likely because of low power. After two AZD1222 doses, both the breadth and the depth of spike-specific TCRs were significantly higher than at day 0 and than in MenACWY recipients. Participants were mostly white British and included more females than males, and it was suggested by the authors that clonal diversity may have been underestimated. The whole spike protein was spanned by vaccine-associated CD4 TCRs, and dominant responses were seen in regions 160-218 and 743-854. No day 14 peak-response samples were available, so repertoires were characterized only after the peak T cell response. Nearly half of unique spike-specific TCRs reportedly recognized epitopes outside regions mutated in the B.1.351 and B.1.1.7 variants.

This specimen's time point label, per the study, means: baseline before first vaccination. Vaccinee samples came from UK trials COV001 and COV002, including a single-blind randomized controlled phase 2/3 trial of AZD1222 (ChAdOx1 nCoV-19) in healthy adults. Trial participant PBMC samples were collected at day 0 and day 28 after the second dose for TCRbeta chain sequencing. The receptor comes from an adult in good health. The sequences come from peripheral blood, collected on day 0 of AZD1222 vaccination. Rearrangement joined TRBV11-2 to TRBJ1-2; TRBD1 might be the D gene, on 5 matching bases. The sequence in DNA is TGTGCCAGCAGCTTAGTTGGGGGAGCGCTAGCTAACTATGGCTACACCTTC. Its product reads: CASSLVGGALANYGYTF.